These 21 T cell receptor beta chains share one sample of origin, sequenced in a study of T-cell reconstitution after alpha-beta-depleted transplantation in children. Preparing the TCRbeta library involved the use of unique molecular identifiers. TCRdb called the PCR reads again in MiXCR, with one record for every CDR3 protein. The profile shows some 550,000 distinct CDR3 sequences, about 16% of them singletons. The sample consisted of PBMCs from the stem cell graft donor, taken from the stem cell graft. These receptors were collected from a human donor who donated a stem cell graft to a child with acute lymphoblastic leukemia.

The chain combines TRBV6-1 with TRBJ1-1, with 7 nucleotides matching TRBD1. This CDR3 region has 15 residues. The trim removed 4 bases at V and 3 bases at J, leaving 8 bases unmatched. The germline gives CDR1 MNHNS, CDR2 SASEGT. CDR3 region: CASSGPGGPYTEAFF. CDR3 bases: TGTGCCAGCAGTGGGCCAGGGGGGCCGTACACTGAAGCTTTCTTT.

This clonotype was recorded many times. The V call is TRBV12-3 or TRBV12-4, the J call TRBJ2-1; a possible D gene is TRBD2 (7 bases). Trimming pared 4 bases from V and 0 bases from J, leaving 10 bases between. This CDR3 comprises 15 residues. The CDR3 nucleotides are TGTGCCAGCAGTTATGGGGGGGCCTCCTACAATGAGCAGTTCTTC. It yields the protein CASSYGGASYNEQFF.

The chain links TRBV9 to TRBJ1-5; D possibly corresponds to TRBD1 (5 bases). The CDR3 is 14 residues long. V shed 0 bases and J shed 6 bases, with 10 bases lying between them. CDR1 is SGDLS, CDR2 YYNGEE, per germline. CDR3 nucleotide sequence: TGTGCCAGCAGCGTAGGAAATGGGGCTCAGCCCCAGCATTTT. It specifies CASSVGNGAQPQHF.

This clonotype was recorded a few times. The V call is TRBV9, the J call TRBJ1-6, with D perhaps TRBD1 (5 bases). The ends were cut back, 0 bases at V and 14 bases at J, with 12 bases in the middle. The CDR3 contains 13 residues. The V gene's germline CDR1 is SGDLS and CDR2 YYNGEE. The CDR3 nucleotides are TGTGCCAGCAGCGTAGTGGCGTCGGGGGCCCTCCACTTT. This gives the protein CASSVVASGALHF. Filled out from reference TRBV9 and TRBJ1-6, the complete variable domain reads DSGVTQTPKHLITATGQRVTLRCSPRSGDLSVYWYQQSLDQGLQFLIQYYNGEERAKGNILERFSAQQFPDLHSELNLSSLELGDSALYFCASSVVASGALHFGNGTRLTVT.

The gene calls are TRBV12-3 or TRBV12-4 and TRBJ2-3, with TRBD2 matching 10 bases. V lost 1 base to trimming and J lost 2 bases; unmatched junction nucleotides: 3. The CDR3 extends over 16 amino acids. CDR3 sequence: CASSLEAGGNTDTQYF. The CDR3 DNA reads TGTGCCAGCAGTTTAGAAGCGGGAGGGAACACAGATACGCAGTATTTT.

The chain has TRBV20-1 and TRBJ1-1, with D unresolved. Germline V gives CDR1 DFQATT, CDR2 SNEGSKA (reference sequence). CDR3 size: 15 residues. Trimming stripped 1 base from V and 1 base from J, with 13 bases between. Here the CDR3 reads CSARGPGSGNTEAFF. The CDR3 DNA sequence: TGCAGTGCTAGAGGCCCAGGATCGGGGAACACTGAAGCTTTCTTT.

The V gene is TRBV3-1, the J gene TRBJ1-1; D not resolved. This CDR3 is 15 amino acids long. Germline CDR1 LGHDT, CDR2 YNNKEL (reference sequence). Trimming removed 3 bases from V and 3 bases from J, with 14 bases in between. This CDR3 is CASSHPARRHTEAFF. The CDR3, as DNA: TGTGCCAGCAGCCACCCAGCGCGCAGGCACACTGAAGCTTTCTTT.

The chain is built from TRBV5-5 and TRBJ1-4; 7 bases align to TRBD1. There are 16 residues in the CDR3. CDR1 and CDR2 (germline): SGHKS, YYEKEE (reference sequence). J lost 3 bases, V lost 4 bases, and 9 bases had no gene match. Here the CDR3 reads CASSPNGQEPNEKLFF. In DNA, the CDR3 is TGTGCCAGCAGCCCCAATGGACAGGAACCTAATGAAAAACTGTTTTTT. Drawing the rest from reference TRBV5-5 and TRBJ1-4, the complete variable domain is DAGVTQSPTHLIKTRGQQVTLRCSPISGHKSVSWYQQVLGQGPQFIFQYYEKEERGRGNFPDRFSARQFPNYSSELNVNALLLGDSALYLCASSPNGQEPNEKLFFGSGTQLSVL.

In nucleotides, the CDR3 is TGCGCCCCGGGCGCGGCATACAATGAGCAGTTCTTC. Protein sequence: CAPGAAYNEQFF. The chain couples TRBV5-1 to TRBJ2-1; D is ambiguous. The V gene's germline CDR1 is SGHRS and CDR2 YFSETQ. Deletions cut 10 bases from V and 4 bases from J, with 12 bases between. The CDR3 is made up of 12 amino acids.

The rearrangement uses TRBV18 and TRBJ1-2; 8 bases match TRBD1. The germline V gene has CDR1 KGHSH and CDR2 LQKENI. The trim removed 6 bases at V and 4 bases at J, leaving 7 bases unmatched. The CDR3 runs to 14 residues. In DNA, the CDR3 is TGTGCCAGCTCCCAGGGACAGGCCTTCTATGGCTACACCTTC. Its translation is CASSQGQAFYGYTF.

The rearrangement joins TRBV6-6 to TRBJ2-5; the D gene is possibly TRBD1 (5 bases). The germline V gene has CDR1 MNHNY and CDR2 SVGAGI (reference sequence). V lost 7 bases, J lost 5 bases, and 11 bases lay in between. The CDR3 spans 12 residues. CDR3 in DNA: TGTGCCAGCACCTACCCAGGGGAGACCCAGTACTTC. As protein: CASTYPGETQYF.

The chain uses TRBV20-1 and TRBJ1-6; D is uncertain. Germline CDR1 reads DFQATT; CDR2 reads SNEGSKA (reference sequence). The CDR3 has 11 amino acids. V gave up 3 bases and J gave up 6 bases, with 3 bases separating them. The CDR3 DNA is TGCAGTGCTAGCCCTAATTCACCCCTCCACTTT. Protein product: CSASPNSPLHF.

This chain uses TRBV20-1 with TRBJ1-5, with no clear D. The CDR3 has 13 residues. V was cut by 1 base and J by 5 bases, with 9 bases left in between. Germline CDR1 and CDR2: DFQATT and SNEGSKA (reference sequence). The CDR3 nucleotides are TGCAGTGCTAGAGGACGGAAAGATCAGCCCCAGCATTTT. It is translated as CSARGRKDQPQHF.

The chain is built from TRBV6-5 and TRBJ1-4, with a possible D match to TRBD1 (6 bases). CDR1 and CDR2 from the germline V gene are MNHEY and SVGAGI. V gave up 2 bases and J gave up 12 bases, with 10 bases separating them. The CDR3 covers 12 residues. The CDR3, as DNA: TGTGCCAGCAGTTACGACAGGATAGAACTGTTTTTT. This encodes CASSYDRIELFF.

This clonotype was counted between two and nine times. The V call is TRBV15, the J call TRBJ2-5; 8 bases match TRBD1. Germline trimming cut 8 bases from V and 1 base from J; bases unmatched to any gene: 6. CDR3 length equals 14 residues. Per the germline V gene, CDR1 is LNHNV and CDR2 is YYDKDF (reference sequence). CDR3: CATSDRVGQETQYF. The CDR3 region has the DNA TGTGCCACCTCGGACAGGGTGGGCCAAGAGACCCAGTACTTC. The full variable domain, rest sourced from reference TRBV15 and TRBJ2-5, is DAMVIQNPRYQVTQFGKPVTLSCSQTLNHNVMYWYQQKSSQAPKLLFHYYDKDFNNEADTPDNFQSRRPNTSFCFLDIRSPGLGDTAMYLCATSDRVGQETQYFGPGTRLLVL.

This chain joins TRBV29-1 and TRBJ2-1, with D perhaps TRBD2 (5 bases). This CDR3 has 12 residues. Germline V gene sequence: CDR1 SQVTM, CDR2 ANQGSEA. V was cut by 3 bases and J by 10 bases, with 13 bases left in between. The CDR3 region has the DNA TGCAGCGTTGATGGACTCTCGCCGGAGCAGTTCTTC. This encodes CSVDGLSPEQFF.

This clonotype was seen repeatedly, ten times or more. The gene calls are TRBV7-3 and TRBJ2-2; D is unclear. Germline CDR1 and CDR2: SGHTA and FQGTGA. V was cut by 5 bases and J by 8 bases, with 18 bases left in between. The CDR3 consists of 15 residues. The CDR3 region has the DNA TGTGCCAGCAGCCCCCATGGGGTGGCCGAGGGGGAGCTGTTTTTT. Amino acid sequence: CASSPHGVAEGELFF.

V is TRBV11-1 and J is TRBJ1-2; TRBD1 matches 9 bases. The J segment lost 4 bases and the V segment lost 2 bases, leaving 14 bases of the junction unmatched. The CDR3 is 18 residues long. Germline-derived CDR1 and CDR2 are SGHAT and FQDESV (reference sequence). CDR3 sequence reads: CASSLPGTGNTLFYGYTF. CDR3 bases: TGTGCCAGCAGCTTACCCGGGACAGGGAATACCCTCTTCTATGGCTACACCTTC.

This chain joins TRBV6-1 and TRBJ2-5, with D perhaps TRBD1 or TRBD2 (5 bases each). V was clipped by 11 bases and J by 4 bases, with 20 bases between them. Germline V gene sequence: CDR1 MNHNS, CDR2 SASEGT. This CDR3 is 14 amino acids long. The DNA for the CDR3 is TGTGCCCTACAACTAAGAGGGGTTTCAGAGACCCAGTACTTC. Translation: CALQLRGVSETQYF.

This chain uses TRBV20-1 with TRBJ2-7, with no clear D. CDR1 is DFQATT, CDR2 SNEGSKA, per germline (reference sequence). Deletions cut 7 bases from V and 2 bases from J, with 15 bases between. The CDR3 consists of 13 residues. The CDR3 reads CSVSITETYEQYF. Here the CDR3 DNA reads TGCAGTGTATCCATAACGGAAACCTACGAGCAGTACTTC.

The rearrangement uses TRBV6-4 and TRBJ2-3; 10 positions agree with TRBD2. CDR3 size: 15 residues. Germline V gene lookup returns CDR1 MRHNA and CDR2 SNTAGT. The J segment lost 4 bases and the V segment lost 7 bases, leaving 8 bases of the junction unmatched. CDR3 sequence (DNA): TGTGCCAGCACCCCTACCCTAGCGGGAGCAGATACGCAGTATTTT. It is translated as CASTPTLAGADTQYF.